Reported below is one T cell receptor (beta chain). Under the authors' procedure: Amplification with reference gene primers provided the estimates of nucleated cell counts. Assay used: immunoSEQ multiplex PCR; TCRdb lists only in-frame clones, some missing. That table furnishes V, J and clone size, whereas the DNA furnished D and trimming. The table lists 90,000 to 120,000 clones, 75% to 95% of them singletons. The data derive from a study of blood T cell repertoires in COVID-19. Study information: From the United States, Italy and Spain came samples of acute and convalescent COVID-19. In each case, the material was cDNA or gDNA derived from T cells, B-cell-depleted T cells, or PBMCs.

V lost 1 base, J lost 4 bases, and 18 bases stayed unmatched. This CDR3 has 19 residues. Per the germline V gene, CDR1 is LGHNA and CDR2 is YNFKEQ. This chain connects TRBV4-2 to TRBJ1-2; 7 positions agree with TRBD1. The clonotype was recovered from a woman in her thirties with acute or convalescent COVID-19. The sequenced sample was peripheral blood. CDR3 DNA: TGTGCCAGCAGCCAAGCAATCGGGCCAGGGGGATCGTTGATCTATGGCTACACCTTC. Protein product: CASSQAIGPGGSLIYGYTF.